The 8 T cell receptor beta chains below all came from one sample that was sequenced in a study of identifying expanded T cells in peripheral blood. Data came from immunoSEQ multiplex PCR; TCRdb stores just in-frame clones and leaves some out. Found here are 97,000 or so clones, approximately 88% of them singletons; the top ten hold around an eighth. Sequenced: blood. These receptors originate from a person aged 18-70 years in good health.

The chain links TRBV11-2 to TRBJ2-7; D is ambiguous. This CDR3 spans 16 amino acids. Trimming took 2 bases from V and 0 from J, leaving 14 bases between them. Germline-derived CDR1 and CDR2 are SGHAT and FQNNGV. The CDR3 is CASSLKGVGPSYEQYF. The CDR3, as DNA: TGTGCCAGCAGCTTAAAAGGCGTAGGACCCTCCTACGAGCAGTACTTC.

V gene TRBV9 combines with J gene TRBJ2-3, with TRBD2 identical over 8 bases. CDR3 size: 16 residues. The V gene's germline CDR1 is SGDLS and CDR2 YYNGEE. Trimming at V came to 0 bases and at J to 5 bases, leaving 8 bases not matched to a gene. The CDR3 sequence: CASSVESGRGIDTQYF. CDR3 DNA sequence: TGTGCCAGCAGCGTAGAGAGCGGGAGAGGAATAGATACGCAGTATTTT.

This clone was seen a single time. V and J are TRBV7-2 and TRBJ1-4; TRBD1 might be the D (5 bases). CDR1 SGHTA and CDR2 FQGNSA come from the germline V gene. The germline V and J ends were trimmed by 1 base and 7 bases, with 10 bases remaining between them. The CDR3 loop spans 14 amino acids. CDR3 DNA sequence: TGTGCCAGCAGCTTAGTCTCCGGGGGTGAAAAACTGTTTTTT. Translation gives CASSLVSGGEKLFF.

V is TRBV28 and J is TRBJ1-4; possibly TRBD1 for D (5 bases). The CDR3 is 13 residues long. The germline V gene encodes CDR1 MDHEN and CDR2 SYDVKM. The V gene lost 8 bases and the J gene lost 4 bases, with 11 bases spanning the gap. This chain's CDR3 is CASGRVNNEKLFF. In nucleotides, the CDR3 is TGTGCCAGCGGCAGGGTCAATAATGAAAAACTGTTTTTT. The variable domain in full, completed from reference TRBV28 and TRBJ1-4, reads DVKVTQSSRYLVKRTGEKVFLECVQDMDHENMFWYRQDPGLGLRLIYFSYDVKMKEKGDIPEGYSVSREKKERFSLILESASTNQTSMYLCASGRVNNEKLFFGSGTQLSVL.

The chain uses TRBV4-2 and TRBJ1-4, with 7 bases matching TRBD1. The junction had 5 bases not matched to a gene; V was cut back by 2 bases and J by 5 bases. Germline loops: CDR1 LGHNA, CDR2 YNFKEQ. This CDR3 region has 15 residues. The CDR3 nucleotides are TGTGCCAGCAGCCAAATACAGGGGAAGAATGAAAAACTGTTTTTT. Translation gives CASSQIQGKNEKLFF.

The J gene is TRBJ1-1, the V gene TRBV5-1; possible D gene TRBD1, 5 bases. This CDR3 contains 14 residues. Trimming removed 6 bases from V and 1 base from J, with 13 bases in between. CDR1 is SGHRS and CDR2 is YFSETQ in the germline V gene. Here the CDR3 DNA reads TGCGCCAGCAAGGACATGATTGGGAACACTGAAGCTTTCTTT. This gives the protein CASKDMIGNTEAFF. Full variable domain (missing parts from reference TRBV5-1 and TRBJ1-1): KAGVTQTPRYLIKTRGQQVTLSCSPISGHRSVSWYQQTPGQGLQFLFEYFSETQRNKGNFPGRFSGRQFSNSRSEMNVSTLELGDSALYLCASKDMIGNTEAFFGQGTRLTVV.

This clone came up a few times. The chain employs TRBV7-2 and TRBJ2-1; possibly TRBD1 or TRBD2 for D (6 bases each). Germline CDR1 is SGHTA and CDR2 is FQGNSA. The CDR3 spans 16 residues. Trimming stripped 4 bases from V and 7 bases from J, with 20 bases between. This chain's CDR3 is CASSSGVGGLSNEQFF. Here the CDR3 DNA reads TGTGCCAGCAGCTCAGGGGTTGGGGGGCTGAGTAATGAGCAGTTCTTC. Full variable domain (rest looked up from reference TRBV7-2 and TRBJ2-1): GAGVSQSPSNKVTEKGKDVELRCDPISGHTALYWYRQSLGQGLEFLIYFQGNSAPDKSGLPSDRFSAERTGGSVSTLTIQRTQQEDSAVYLCASSSGVGGLSNEQFFGPGTRLTVL.

This chain links TRBV10-3 with TRBJ1-4; D not resolved. V gave up 0 bases and J gave up 5 bases, with 7 bases separating them. Germline-derived CDR1 and CDR2 are ENHRY and SYGVKD. This CDR3 contains 14 residues. This CDR3 is CAISESRGNEKLFF. In DNA form, the CDR3 reads TGTGCCATCAGTGAGTCCCGGGGAAATGAAAAACTGTTTTTT.